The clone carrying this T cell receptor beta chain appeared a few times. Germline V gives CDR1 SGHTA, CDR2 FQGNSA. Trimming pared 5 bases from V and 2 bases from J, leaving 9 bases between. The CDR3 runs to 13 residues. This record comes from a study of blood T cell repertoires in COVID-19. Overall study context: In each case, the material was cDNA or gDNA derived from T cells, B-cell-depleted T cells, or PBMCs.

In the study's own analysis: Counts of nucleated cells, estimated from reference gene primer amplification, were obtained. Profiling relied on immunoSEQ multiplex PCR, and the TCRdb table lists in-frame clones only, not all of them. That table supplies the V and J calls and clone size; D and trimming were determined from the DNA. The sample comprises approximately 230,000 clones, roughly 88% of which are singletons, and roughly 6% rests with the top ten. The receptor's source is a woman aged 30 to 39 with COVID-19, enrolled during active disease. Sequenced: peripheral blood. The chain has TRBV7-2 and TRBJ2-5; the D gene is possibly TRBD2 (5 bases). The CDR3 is CASSTGKQETQYF. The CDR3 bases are TGTGCCAGCAGCACCGGGAAGCAAGAGACCCAGTACTTC. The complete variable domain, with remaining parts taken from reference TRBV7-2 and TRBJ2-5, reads GAGVSQSPSNKVTEKGKDVELRCDPISGHTALYWYRQSLGQGLEFLIYFQGNSAPDKSGLPSDRFSAERTGGSVSTLTIQRTQQEDSAVYLCASSTGKQETQYFGPGTRLLVL.